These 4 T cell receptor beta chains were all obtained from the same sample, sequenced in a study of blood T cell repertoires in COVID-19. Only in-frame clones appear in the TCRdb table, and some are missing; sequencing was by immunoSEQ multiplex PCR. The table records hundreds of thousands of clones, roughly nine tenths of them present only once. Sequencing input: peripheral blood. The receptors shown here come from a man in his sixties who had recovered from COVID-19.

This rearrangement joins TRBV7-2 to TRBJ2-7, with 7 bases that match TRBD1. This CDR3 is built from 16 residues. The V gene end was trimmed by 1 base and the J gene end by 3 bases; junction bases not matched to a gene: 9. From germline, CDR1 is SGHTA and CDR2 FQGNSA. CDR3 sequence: CASSLGRGRGYYEQYF. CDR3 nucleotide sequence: TGTGCCAGCAGCTTAGGTAGGGGCAGGGGGTACTACGAGCAGTACTTC.

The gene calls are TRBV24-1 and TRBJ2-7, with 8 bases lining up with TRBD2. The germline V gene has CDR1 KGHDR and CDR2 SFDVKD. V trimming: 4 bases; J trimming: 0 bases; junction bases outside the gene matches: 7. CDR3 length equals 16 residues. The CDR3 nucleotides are TGTGCCACCAGTGACCCCGGGCTAGCGGGCTCCTACGAGCAGTACTTC. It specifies CATSDPGLAGSYEQYF.

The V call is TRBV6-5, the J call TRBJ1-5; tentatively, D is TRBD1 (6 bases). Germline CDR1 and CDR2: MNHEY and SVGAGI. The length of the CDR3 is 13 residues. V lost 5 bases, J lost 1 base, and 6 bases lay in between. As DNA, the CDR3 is TGTGCCAGCAGTCAGGGGAGCAATCAGCCCCAGCATTTT. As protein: CASSQGSNQPQHF.

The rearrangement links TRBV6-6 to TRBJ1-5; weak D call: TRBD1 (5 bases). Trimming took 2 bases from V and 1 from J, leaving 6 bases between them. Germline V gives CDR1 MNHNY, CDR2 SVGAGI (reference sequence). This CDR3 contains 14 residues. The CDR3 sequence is CASSYRGSNQPQHF. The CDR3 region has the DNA TGTGCCAGCAGTTACAGGGGAAGCAATCAGCCCCAGCATTTT.